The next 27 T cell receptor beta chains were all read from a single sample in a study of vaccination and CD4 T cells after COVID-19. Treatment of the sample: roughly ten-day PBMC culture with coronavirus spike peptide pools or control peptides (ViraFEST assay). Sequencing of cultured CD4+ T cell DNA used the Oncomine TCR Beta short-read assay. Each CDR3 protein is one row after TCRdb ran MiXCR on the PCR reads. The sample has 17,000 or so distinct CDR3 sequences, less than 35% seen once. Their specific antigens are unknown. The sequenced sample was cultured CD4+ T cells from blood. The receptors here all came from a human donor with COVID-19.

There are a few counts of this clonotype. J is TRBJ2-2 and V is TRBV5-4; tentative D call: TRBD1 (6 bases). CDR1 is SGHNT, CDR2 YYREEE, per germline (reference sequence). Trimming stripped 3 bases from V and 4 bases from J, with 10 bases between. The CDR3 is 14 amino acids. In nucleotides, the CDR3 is TGTGCCAGCAGCTCACAGGGTGCCACCGGGGAGCTGTTTTTT. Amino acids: CASSSQGATGELFF.

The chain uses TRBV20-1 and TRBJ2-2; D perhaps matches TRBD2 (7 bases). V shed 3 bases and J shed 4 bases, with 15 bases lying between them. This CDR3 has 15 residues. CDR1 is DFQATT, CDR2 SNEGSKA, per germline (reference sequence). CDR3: CSASQLRGPTGELFF. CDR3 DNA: TGCAGTGCTAGTCAGTTGCGGGGGCCCACCGGGGAGCTGTTTTTT.

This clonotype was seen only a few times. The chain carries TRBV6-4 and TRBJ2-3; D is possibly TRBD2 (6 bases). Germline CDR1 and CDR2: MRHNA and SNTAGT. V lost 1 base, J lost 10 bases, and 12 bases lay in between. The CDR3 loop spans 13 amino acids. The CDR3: CASSDYTSGAQYF. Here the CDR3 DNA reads TGTGCCAGCAGTGACTACACTTCGGGAGCGCAGTATTTT.

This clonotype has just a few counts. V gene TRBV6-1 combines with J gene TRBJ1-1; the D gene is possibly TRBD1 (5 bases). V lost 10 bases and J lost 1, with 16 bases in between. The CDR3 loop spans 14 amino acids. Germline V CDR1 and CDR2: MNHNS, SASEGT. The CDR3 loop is CATLRDSSNTEAFF. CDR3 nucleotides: TGTGCCACCCTGCGAGACAGTTCGAACACTGAAGCTTTCTTT.

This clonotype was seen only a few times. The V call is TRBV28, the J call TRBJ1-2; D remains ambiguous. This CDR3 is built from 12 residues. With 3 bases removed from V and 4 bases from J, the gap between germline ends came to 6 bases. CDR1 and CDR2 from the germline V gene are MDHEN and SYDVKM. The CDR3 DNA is TGTGCCAGCAGTTTTACAGTCTATGGCTACACCTTC. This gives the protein CASSFTVYGYTF.

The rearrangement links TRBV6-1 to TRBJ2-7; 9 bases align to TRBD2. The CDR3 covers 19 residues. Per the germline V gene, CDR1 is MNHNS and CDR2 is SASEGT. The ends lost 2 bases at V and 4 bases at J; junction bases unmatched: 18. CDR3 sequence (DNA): TGTGCCAGCAGTGAACTCGGCGGGGGGGCCATAAGGAACCAATACGAGCAGTACTTC. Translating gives CASSELGGGAIRNQYEQYF.

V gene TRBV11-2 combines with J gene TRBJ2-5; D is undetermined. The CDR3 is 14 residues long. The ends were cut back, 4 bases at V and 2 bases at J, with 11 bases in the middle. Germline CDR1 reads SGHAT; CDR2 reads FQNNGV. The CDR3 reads CASSSRPSQETQYF. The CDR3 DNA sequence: TGTGCCAGCAGCTCTCGACCGTCTCAAGAGACCCAGTACTTC.

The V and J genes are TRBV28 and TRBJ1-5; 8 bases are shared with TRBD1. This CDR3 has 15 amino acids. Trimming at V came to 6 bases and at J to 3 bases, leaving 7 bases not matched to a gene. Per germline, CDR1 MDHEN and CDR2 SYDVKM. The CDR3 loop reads CASSVDRGDNQPQHF. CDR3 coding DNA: TGTGCCAGCAGCGTTGACAGGGGTGACAATCAGCCCCAGCATTTT.

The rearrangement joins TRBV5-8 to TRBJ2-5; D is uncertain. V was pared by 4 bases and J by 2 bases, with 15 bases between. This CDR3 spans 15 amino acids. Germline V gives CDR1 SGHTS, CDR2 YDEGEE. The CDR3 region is CASSPQDTRQETQYF. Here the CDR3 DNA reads TGTGCCAGCAGCCCACAAGACACCAGGCAAGAGACCCAGTACTTC.

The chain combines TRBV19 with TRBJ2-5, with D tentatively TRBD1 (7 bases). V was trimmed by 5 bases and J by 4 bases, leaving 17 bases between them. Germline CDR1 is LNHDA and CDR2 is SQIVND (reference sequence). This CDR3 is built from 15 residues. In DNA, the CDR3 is TGTGCCAGTAGTGAGACAGGGAGGAGAATAGAGACCCAGTACTTC. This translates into CASSETGRRIETQYF.

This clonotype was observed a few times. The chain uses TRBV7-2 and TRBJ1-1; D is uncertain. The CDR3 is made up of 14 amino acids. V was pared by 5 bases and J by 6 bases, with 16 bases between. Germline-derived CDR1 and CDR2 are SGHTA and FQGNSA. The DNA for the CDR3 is TGTGCCAGCAGCCCGACGCTAGCTGGCGCTGAAGCTTTCTTT. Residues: CASSPTLAGAEAFF.

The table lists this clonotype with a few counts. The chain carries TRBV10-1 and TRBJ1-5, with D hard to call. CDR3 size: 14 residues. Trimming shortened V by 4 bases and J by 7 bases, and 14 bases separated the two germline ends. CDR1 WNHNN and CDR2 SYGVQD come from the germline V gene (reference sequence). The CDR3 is CASSVGGPSQPQHF. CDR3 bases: TGCGCCAGCAGTGTCGGCGGTCCTTCGCAGCCCCAGCATTTT.

CDR3 DNA: TGCAGCACCGGACAGGGGGGGGACACTGAAGCTTTCTTT. Its translation is CSTGQGGDTEAFF. The chain recombines TRBV20-1 with TRBJ1-1; 10 nucleotides agree with TRBD1. The germline gives CDR1 DFQATT, CDR2 SNEGSKA (reference sequence). The CDR3 consists of 13 residues.

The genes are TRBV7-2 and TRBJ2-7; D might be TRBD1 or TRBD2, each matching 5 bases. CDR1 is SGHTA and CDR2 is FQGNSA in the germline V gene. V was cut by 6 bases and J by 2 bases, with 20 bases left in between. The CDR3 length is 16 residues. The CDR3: CASRPPWGYPPYEQYF. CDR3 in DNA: TGTGCCAGCAGACCCCCTTGGGGGTACCCACCCTACGAGCAGTACTTC. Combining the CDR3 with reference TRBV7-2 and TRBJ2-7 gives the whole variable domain GAGVSQSPSNKVTEKGKDVELRCDPISGHTALYWYRQSLGQGLEFLIYFQGNSAPDKSGLPSDRFSAERTGGSVSTLTIQRTQQEDSAVYLCASRPPWGYPPYEQYFGPGTRLTVT.

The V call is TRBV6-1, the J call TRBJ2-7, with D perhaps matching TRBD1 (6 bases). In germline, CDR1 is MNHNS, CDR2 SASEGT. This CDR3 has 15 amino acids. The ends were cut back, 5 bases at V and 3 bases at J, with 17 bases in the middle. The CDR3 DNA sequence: TGTGCCAGCAGTATTAATTACCGGGACAACTACGAGCAGTACTTC. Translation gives CASSINYRDNYEQYF.

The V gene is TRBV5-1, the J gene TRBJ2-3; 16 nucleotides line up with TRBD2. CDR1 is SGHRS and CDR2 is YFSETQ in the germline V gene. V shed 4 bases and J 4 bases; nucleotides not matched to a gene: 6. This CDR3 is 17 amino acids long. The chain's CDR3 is CASSRGTSGGAPDTQYF. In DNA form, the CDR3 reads TGCGCCAGCAGCCGCGGGACTAGCGGGGGGGCTCCAGATACGCAGTATTTT.

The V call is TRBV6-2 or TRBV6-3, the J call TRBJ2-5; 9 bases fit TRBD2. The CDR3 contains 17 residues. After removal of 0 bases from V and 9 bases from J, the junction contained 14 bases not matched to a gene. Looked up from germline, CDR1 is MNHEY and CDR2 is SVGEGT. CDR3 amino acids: CASSYSRGGAPEVAQYF. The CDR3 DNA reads TGTGCCAGCAGTTACTCACGCGGGGGGGCCCCCGAGGTCGCCCAGTACTTC.

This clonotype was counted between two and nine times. CDR3 region: CAISEDPGQTHTF. DNA of the CDR3: TGTGCCATCAGTGAGGACCCCGGTCAGACCCACACCTTC. The V call is TRBV10-3, the J call TRBJ1-2; D unresolved. The V gene lost 2 bases and the J gene lost 12 bases, with 16 bases spanning the gap. This CDR3 spans 13 amino acids. Germline assignment: CDR1 ENHRY and CDR2 SYGVKD.

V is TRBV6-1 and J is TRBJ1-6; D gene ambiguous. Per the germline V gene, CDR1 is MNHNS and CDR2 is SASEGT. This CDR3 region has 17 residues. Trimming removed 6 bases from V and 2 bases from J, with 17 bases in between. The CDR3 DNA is TGTGCCAGCAGCCTCGGACGGACTGTGGCCTATAATTCACCCCTCCACTTT. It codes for CASSLGRTVAYNSPLHF.

CDR3 loop: CASSQERAANEKLFF. As DNA, the CDR3 is TGTGCCAGCAGCCAAGAGCGGGCTGCTAATGAAAAACTGTTTTTT. The J gene is TRBJ1-4, the V gene TRBV14; D remains ambiguous. This CDR3 has 15 amino acids. Trimming left V 0 bases short and J 3 bases short, with 8 bases between. Germline loops: CDR1 SGHDN, CDR2 FVKESK.

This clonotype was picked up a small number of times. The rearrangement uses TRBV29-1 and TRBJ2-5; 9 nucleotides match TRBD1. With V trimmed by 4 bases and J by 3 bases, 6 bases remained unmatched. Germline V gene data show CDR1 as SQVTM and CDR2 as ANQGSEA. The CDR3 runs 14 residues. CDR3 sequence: CSVGVGTGKETQYF. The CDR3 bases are TGCAGCGTTGGGGTGGGGACAGGGAAAGAGACCCAGTACTTC.

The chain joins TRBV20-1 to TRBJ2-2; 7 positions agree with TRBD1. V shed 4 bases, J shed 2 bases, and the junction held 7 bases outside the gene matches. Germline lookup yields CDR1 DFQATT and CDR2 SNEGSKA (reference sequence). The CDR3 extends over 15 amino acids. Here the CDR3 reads CSAKRQGPNTGELFF. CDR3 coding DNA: TGCAGTGCTAAAAGACAGGGACCCAACACCGGGGAGCTGTTTTTT.

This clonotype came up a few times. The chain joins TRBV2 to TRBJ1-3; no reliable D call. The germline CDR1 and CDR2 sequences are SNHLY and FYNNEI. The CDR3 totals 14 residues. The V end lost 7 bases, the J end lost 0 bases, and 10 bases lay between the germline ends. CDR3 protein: CASKEGNSGNTIYF. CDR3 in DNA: TGTGCCAGCAAGGAAGGGAACTCTGGAAACACCATATATTTT.

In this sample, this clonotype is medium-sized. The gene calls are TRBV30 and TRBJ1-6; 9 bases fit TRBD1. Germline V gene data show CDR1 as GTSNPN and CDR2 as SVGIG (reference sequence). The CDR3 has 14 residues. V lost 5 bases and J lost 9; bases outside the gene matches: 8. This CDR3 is CAWAGTGSRSPLHF. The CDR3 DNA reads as TGTGCCTGGGCCGGGACAGGGTCTCGTTCACCCCTCCACTTT.

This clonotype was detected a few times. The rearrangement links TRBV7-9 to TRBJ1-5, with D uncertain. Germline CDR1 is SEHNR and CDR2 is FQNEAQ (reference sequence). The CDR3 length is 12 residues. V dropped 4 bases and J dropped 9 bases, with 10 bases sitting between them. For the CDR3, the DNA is TGTGCCAGCAGCTCGGGTTTGCGGCCCCAGCATTTT. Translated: CASSSGLRPQHF.

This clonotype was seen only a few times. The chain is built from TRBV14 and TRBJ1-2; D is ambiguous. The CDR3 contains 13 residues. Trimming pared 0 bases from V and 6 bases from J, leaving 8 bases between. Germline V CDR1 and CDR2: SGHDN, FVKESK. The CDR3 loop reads CASSQDYSHGYTF. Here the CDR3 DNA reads TGTGCCAGCAGCCAAGATTACTCCCATGGCTACACCTTC.

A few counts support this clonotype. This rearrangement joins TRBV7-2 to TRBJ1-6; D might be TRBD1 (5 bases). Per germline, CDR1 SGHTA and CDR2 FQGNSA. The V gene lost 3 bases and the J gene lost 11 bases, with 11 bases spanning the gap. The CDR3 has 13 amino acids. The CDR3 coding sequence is TGTGCCAGCAGCTTTTCAGGGCAGCCACCCCTCCACTTT. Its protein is CASSFSGQPPLHF.